One and the same sample provided the 28 T cell receptor delta chains below, sequenced in a study of gamma-delta chains in newborns, infants, children. TCRdb called clones from the reads again using CATT. The top ten hold roughly 15% of the sample, which has roughly 4,700 delta-chain clones, roughly 2.8% seen once. Sequencing was performed on blood. All receptors derive from a child who was a newborn, infant or young child, either healthy, febrile or measles-vaccinated (not recorded which).

This clone ranks as medium-sized. J is TRDJ1 and V is TRAV29/DV5, with TRDD3 matching 11 bases. Unmatched junction bases numbered 12, after V lost 0 bases and J lost 5 bases. In germline, CDR1 is NSMFDY, CDR2 ISSIKDK. This CDR3 comprises 17 residues. DNA of the CDR3: TGTGCAGCAAGCGCGACCCTACTGGGGGATAGGTCGGATAAACTCATCTTT. Encoded protein: CAASATLLGDRSDKLIF.

This clone was observed a few times. The junction shows a germline mismatch at one end, possibly a read error. CDR3 sequence (DNA): TGTGCCTGTGACACTGGGGGATACTTCTCCTGGGACGCCCGACAGATGTTTTTC. Its protein is CACDTGGYFSWDARQMFF. V and J are TRDV2 and TRDJ3, with TRDD3 matching over 10 bases. The CDR3 totals 18 residues. Per the germline V gene, CDR1 is GEAIGNYY and CDR2 is EKD.

The chain combines TRDV2 with TRDJ3, with a tentative D call TRDD3 (6 bases). The CDR3 sequence is 20 residues long. With 0 bases removed from V and 0 bases from J, the gap between germline ends came to 17 bases. Germline V CDR1 and CDR2: GEAIGNYY, EKD. CDR3 sequence: CACDTAGASPGSWDTRQMFF. The CDR3 coding sequence is TGTGCCTGTGACACCGCTGGGGCCTCTCCGGGCTCCTGGGACACCCGACAGATGTTTTTC.

The chain uses TRDV2 and TRDJ3; TRDD3 matches at 8 bases. The germline V gene encodes CDR1 GEAIGNYY and CDR2 EKD. Germline trimming cut 0 bases from V and 1 base from J; bases unmatched to any gene: 10. The CDR3 loop spans 20 amino acids. The CDR3 DNA reads TGTGCCTGTGACACCGCGGGTACTGGGGGTAAGTCCTGGGACACCCGACAGATGTTTTTC. Its protein product is CACDTAGTGGKSWDTRQMFF.

The chain employs TRDV2 and TRDJ3; TRDD3 matches 9 bases. V lost 0 bases to trimming and J lost 2 bases; unmatched junction nucleotides: 4. The CDR3 covers 18 residues. Germline V gives CDR1 GEAIGNYY, CDR2 EKD. The CDR3 loop reads CACDTAGGSPWDTRQMFF. DNA of the CDR3: TGTGCCTGTGACACCGCTGGGGGATCTCCCTGGGACACCCGACAGATGTTTTTC.

This clone counts as medium-sized (0.01 to 0.1%). Other DNA sequences from this sample encode an identical CDR3 as well. The genes are TRDV2 and TRDJ3, with 13 positions matching TRDD3. From germline, CDR1 is GEAIGNYY and CDR2 EKD. This CDR3 is 17 amino acids long. Unmatched junction bases numbered 1, after V lost 1 base and J lost 5 bases. Written as DNA, the CDR3 is TGTGCCTGTGACACACTGGGGGATACGCGGGACACCCGACAGATGTTTTTC. It yields the protein CACDTLGDTRDTRQMFF.

This clone has more than one count but fewer than ten. This chain uses TRDV3 with TRDJ1; 12 bases match TRDD3. Germline CDR1 reads TVYSNPD; CDR2 reads GDNSRS (reference sequence). V lost 4 bases and J lost 0; bases outside the gene matches: 15. The CDR3 totals 18 residues. The CDR3 region has the DNA TGTGCCTACTCGCTGGGGGATACGGAGAACCTGTACACCGATAAACTCATCTTT. Translated: CAYSLGDTENLYTDKLIF.

About this clone itself: Other DNA sequences in this specimen translate into the identical CDR3. The rearrangement uses TRDV2 and TRDJ3; 13 bases fit TRDD3. The J segment lost 1 base and the V segment lost 0 bases, leaving 2 bases of the junction unmatched. Germline V gene lookup returns CDR1 GEAIGNYY and CDR2 EKD. The CDR3 has 19 residues. The DNA for the CDR3 is TGTGCCTGTGACACCGTACTGGGGGATACGTCCTGGGACACCCGACAGATGTTTTTC. It specifies CACDTVLGDTSWDTRQMFF.

The rearrangement uses TRDV2 and TRDJ2; 11 nucleotides line up with TRDD3. V dropped 3 bases and J dropped 0; count of bases not matched to a gene: 5. CDR1 is GEAIGNYY and CDR2 is EKD in the germline V gene. This CDR3 spans 17 amino acids. The CDR3 nucleotides read TGTGCCTGTGACGCCTTACTGGGGGATACTTTGACAGCACAACTCTTCTTT. It translates to CACDALLGDTLTAQLFF.

In regard to this clone: A read error may produce the germline difference seen at one junction end. The sample holds other DNA sequences that translate to the same CDR3. The rearrangement uses TRDV2 and TRDJ3, with a tentative D call TRDD3 (5 bases). The CDR3 runs to 18 residues. The germline V gene encodes CDR1 GEAIGNYY and CDR2 EKD. CDR3 region: CACDTMGPVSWDTRQMFF. The CDR3 DNA reads TGCGCCTGTGACACGATGGGGCCTGTATCCTGGGACACCCGACAGATGTTTTTC.

This clone was seen only a few times. A junction boundary mismatches the germline segment, possibly from a read error. This sample includes further DNA sequences coding for the same CDR3. The chain has TRDV2 and TRDJ3; 10 nucleotides match TRDD3. The CDR3 runs 19 residues. The V gene's germline CDR1 is GEAIGNYY and CDR2 EKD. CDR3 coding DNA: TGTGCTTGTGACACCACTGGGGGATTCAACTCCTGGGACACCCGACAGATGTTTTTC. Amino acids: CACDTTGGFNSWDTRQMFF.

The sample holds a few counts of this clone. This sample also contains other DNA sequences that code for the same CDR3. The V call is TRDV2, the J call TRDJ3; perhaps TRDD3 as D (6 bases). CDR3 length equals 18 residues. Germline V gene data show CDR1 as GEAIGNYY and CDR2 as EKD. Trimming removed 0 bases at V and 0 bases at J, with 11 bases between. For the CDR3, the DNA is TGTGCCTGTGACACCGGGGATGCGAGCTCCTGGGACACCCGACAGATGTTTTTC. This sequence encodes CACDTGDASSWDTRQMFF.

The DNA for the CDR3 is TGTGCCTGTGACATCGGCGGGGGAGACACCGATAAACTCATCTTT. It encodes CACDIGGGDTDKLIF. The chain combines TRDV2 with TRDJ1, with D possibly matching TRDD3 (6 bases). TCRdb carries no J gene annotation; the J gene was assigned here by matching the DNA with germline. The germline V gene encodes CDR1 GEAIGNYY and CDR2 EKD. Between the trimmed V and J ends, which lost 2 bases and 0 bases, there was a span of 12 bases. This CDR3 is 15 amino acids long.

In its sample, this clone is medium-sized. CDR3 nucleotide sequence: TGTGCCTGTGACACGGTGGGGGATACATCAGCACAACTCTTCTTT. Encoded protein: CACDTVGDTSAQLFF. J is TRDJ2 and V is TRDV2; 10 bases map to TRDD3. Per the germline V gene, CDR1 is GEAIGNYY and CDR2 is EKD. The CDR3 totals 15 residues. V gave up 1 base and J gave up 6 bases; unmatched junction bases: 4.

The V call is TRDV2, the J call TRDJ2, with TRDD3 identical over 11 bases. Germline V gives CDR1 GEAIGNYY, CDR2 EKD. The CDR3 has 17 residues. Trimming cost V 6 bases and J 3 bases; bases outside gene matches: 11. The CDR3 DNA sequence: TGTGCCTGTAACATACTGGGGGATAGGCCCCTGACAGCACAACTCTTCTTT. Protein sequence: CACNILGDRPLTAQLFF.

The sample holds a few counts of this clone. This likely reflects a read error, since a far larger clone is one base away. The V and J genes are TRDV2 and TRDJ3; 11 bases match TRDD3. CDR1 and CDR2 (germline): GEAIGNYY, EKD. This CDR3 has 19 amino acids. The CDR3 reads CAFDTVLGDSSWDTRQMFF. The CDR3 DNA reads TGTGCCTTTGACACCGTACTGGGGGATAGCTCCTGGGACACCCGACAGATGTTTTTC.

This clone turned up a few times. V and J are TRDV2 and TRDJ3; 8 bases match TRDD3. Germline CDR1 GEAIGNYY, CDR2 EKD. CDR3 size: 20 residues. The V segment lost 0 bases and the J segment 0 bases; nucleotides outside the gene matches: 9. The CDR3 DNA sequence: TGTGCCTGTGACACCGGGGGGATAAACCCGAGCTCCTGGGACACCCGACAGATGTTTTTC. It yields the protein CACDTGGINPSSWDTRQMFF.

The chain uses TRDV2 and TRDJ3; TRDD3 matches at 10 bases. Germline V gene lookup returns CDR1 GEAIGNYY and CDR2 EKD. The CDR3 length is 18 residues. After removal of 3 bases from V and 0 bases from J, the junction contained 4 bases not matched to a gene. CDR3 DNA: TGTGCCTGTGACGGTGGGGGATACAGCTCCTGGGACACCCGACAGATGTTTTTC. Protein product: CACDGGGYSSWDTRQMFF.

The V gene lacks a call, and TRDJ3 is the J gene; TRDD3, the table's D call, was not compared with the DNA. The CDR3 runs 21 residues. CDR3 amino acids: CACDAILGDTRGSWDTRQMFF. The CDR3 region has the DNA TGTGCCTGTGACGCTATACTGGGGGATACGAGAGGCTCCTGGGACACCCGACAGATGTTTTTC.

Remarks on this clone: The germline gene is not matched at one end of the junction; a read error may be the cause. This rearrangement joins TRDV2 to TRDJ3; 7 bases line up with TRDD3. The CDR3 runs to 19 residues. Germline CDR1 and CDR2: GEAIGNYY and EKD. The CDR3 loop is CACDTSGGPSSRDTRQMFF. Here the CDR3 DNA reads TGTGCCTGTGACACCTCTGGGGGTCCGAGCTCCCGGGACACCCGACAGATGTTTTTC.

This clone came up a few times. One end of the junction does not line up with germline, which may come from a read error. This same CDR3 is encoded by further DNA sequences in the sample. The chain carries TRDV2 and TRDJ1, with TRDD3 matching over 7 bases. Germline V lookup: CDR1 GEAIGNYY, CDR2 EKD. CDR3 length equals 15 residues. For the CDR3, the DNA is TGCGCCTGTGACGTACTGGGGCCAAACACCGATAAACTCATCTTT. Its translation is CACDVLGPNTDKLIF.

The genes are TRDV2 and TRDJ3, with 9 bases identical to TRDD3. CDR1 and CDR2 from the germline V gene are GEAIGNYY and EKD. The CDR3 covers 21 residues. The V segment lost 2 bases and the J segment 0 bases; nucleotides outside the gene matches: 13. The CDR3 spells CACDRLPLLGESSWDTRQMFF. As DNA, the CDR3 is TGTGCCTGTGACAGACTACCCCTACTGGGGGAGAGCTCCTGGGACACCCGACAGATGTTTTTC.

The V and J genes are TRDV2 and TRDJ3; 10 bases align to TRDD3. Germline V gene lookup returns CDR1 GEAIGNYY and CDR2 EKD. Trimming at V came to 3 bases and at J to 0 bases, leaving 13 bases not matched to a gene. CDR3 length: 21 amino acids. For the CDR3, the DNA is TGTGCCTGTGACCCCATACTGGGGGATGCCCCAAGCTCCTGGGACACCCGACAGATGTTTTTC. It specifies CACDPILGDAPSSWDTRQMFF.

A word on this clone: Different DNA sequences within this sample yield the same CDR3. The gene calls are TRDV2 and TRDJ2; 12 nucleotides line up with TRDD3. The CDR3 is made up of 18 amino acids. Unmatched junction bases numbered 6, after V lost 0 bases and J lost 2 bases. Germline CDR1 is GEAIGNYY and CDR2 is EKD. CDR3 sequence reads: CACDTVLGDTQLTAQLFF. Here the CDR3 DNA reads TGTGCCTGTGACACCGTACTGGGGGATACACAGTTGACAGCACAACTCTTCTTT.

This chain links TRDV2 with TRDJ4; 7 positions agree with TRDD3. The germline V gene encodes CDR1 GEAIGNYY and CDR2 EKD. CDR3 size: 16 residues. The junction had 11 bases not matched to a gene; V was cut back by 2 bases and J by 0 bases. CDR3 sequence: CACDKLGPQRARPLIF. The CDR3 DNA reads TGTGCCTGTGACAAACTGGGGCCCCAGCGGGCCAGACCCCTGATCTTT.

Judged by abundance, this clone is medium-sized. The sample contains more than one DNA sequence encoding this CDR3. This chain connects TRDV2 to TRDJ2; 9 bases fit TRDD3. V lost 0 bases, J lost 4 bases, and 2 bases stayed unmatched. CDR1 GEAIGNYY and CDR2 EKD come from the germline V gene. This CDR3 is built from 15 residues. The CDR3 loop reads CACDTGGYRTAQLFF. CDR3 DNA: TGTGCCTGTGACACCGGGGGATACAGGACAGCACAACTCTTCTTT.

The genes are TRDV2 and TRDJ2; maybe TRDD3 (5 bases). This CDR3 is 15 amino acids long. Between the trimmed V and J ends, which lost 0 bases and 4 bases, there was a span of 11 bases. Germline assignment: CDR1 GEAIGNYY and CDR2 EKD. CDR3 sequence: CACDTVGFRTAQLFF. CDR3 nucleotides: TGTGCCTGTGACACCGTGGGATTTAGGACAGCACAACTCTTCTTT.

Sample share makes this clone medium-sized. J is TRDJ2 and V is TRDV2, with D unclear. CDR3 length: 15 amino acids. CDR1 and CDR2 (germline): GEAIGNYY, EKD. Deletions cut 2 bases from V and 0 bases from J, with 9 bases between. CDR3 sequence: CACDILGALTAQLFF. In nucleotides, the CDR3 is TGTGCCTGTGACATTTTGGGAGCTTTGACAGCACAACTCTTCTTT.